This T cell receptor (beta chain) stems from a study of blood T cells in healthy people across ages. Losses at the gene ends were 3 bases for V and 11 bases for J; bases not matched to a gene: 15. The CDR3 length is 14 residues. Germline-derived CDR1 and CDR2 are DFQATT and SNEGSKA (reference sequence). The second PCR ran about 6 to 11 cycles with a sample-barcoded 5' primer and J-beta primers. TCRdb called the 5' RACE reads again in MiXCR, with one record for every CDR3 protein. The sample includes 1.5 million to 1.9 million distinct CDR3 sequences, roughly 43% seen only once; the top ten take about 4.1%.

The receptor's source is a woman aged 18-30 years in good health. Sequenced: blood. The V call is TRBV20-1, the J call TRBJ2-5; 7 bases agree with TRBD1. This chain's CDR3 is CSASDVLGGYKQYF. In DNA, the CDR3 is TGCAGTGCTAGTGATGTACTAGGGGGCTACAAGCAGTACTTC.